The sequence of this TCR beta chain was determined in a study of tumor-infiltrating lymphocytes in primary liver carcinoma. General study points: The top-250-clone fraction was significantly higher in tumors than in blood (p = 0.039). Tumor region pairs overlapped more than did tumor-adjacent and tumor-blood pairs.

TCR beta cDNA was reverse-transcribed from approximately 0.45 ug of total RNA. The reaction used a constant-region primer and ProtoScript II reverse transcriptase. It was through three nested multiplex PCR rounds of slightly modified ARM-PCR that TCR beta libraries arose. Investigators reported that the first two PCR rounds, at approximately 11 cycles each, used TRBV1-TRBV30 forward primers with a C-beta reverse primer. MiXCR, run by TCRdb on the multiplex PCR reads, gives a single entry per CDR3 protein. This table has some 130,000 distinct CDR3 sequences, around 70% appearing once. Unsorted bulk tissue of about 17-32 mg yielded co-extracted RNA and DNA. Subjects presented with primary liver carcinoma managed by surgical resection. Donors were untreated and chronically infected with HBV. With respect to this clonotype: Its target is not known.

Trimming cost V 9 bases and J 5 bases; bases outside gene matches: 18. Germline V gene lookup returns CDR1 MNHNY and CDR2 SVGAGI (reference sequence). This CDR3 is built from 16 residues. This sequence joins TRBV6-6 and TRBJ2-7; 8 nucleotides align to TRBD1. What was sequenced was tumor-adjacent normal liver tissue. This TCR was recovered from a woman aged 60 to 75 with primary liver carcinoma and hepatitis B virus infection. CDR3 amino acids: CASSPTGQGTSDEQYF. DNA for the CDR3: TGTGCCAGTAGCCCCACAGGACAGGGAACCTCGGACGAGCAGTACTTC.